Below, 24 T cell receptor beta chains from the same sample are listed, as sequenced in a study of cytomegalovirus exposure and HLA in healthy donors. The PCR was carried out with 60 Vbeta primers and 13 Jbeta primers. Generated by immunoSEQ multiplex PCR, the TCRdb table keeps only in-frame clones and is missing some. This sample has under 200,000 clones; roughly 79% occur once, and the top ten carry about 1.3%. The sample comprised PBMCs. These receptor sequences come from a young man in good health and CMV-seronegative.

The gene calls are TRBV19 and TRBJ2-2; 9 bases line up with TRBD1. The CDR3 is 17 residues long. V lost 2 bases to trimming and J lost 1 base; unmatched junction nucleotides: 5. Germline CDR1 LNHDA, CDR2 SQIVND (reference sequence). The CDR3 sequence: CASSIIMGQGNTGELFF. CDR3 coding DNA: TGTGCCAGTAGTATAATAATGGGACAGGGGAACACCGGGGAGCTGTTTTTT.

The chain carries TRBV5-6 and TRBJ1-6; D is unresolved. The germline V gene encodes CDR1 SGHDT and CDR2 YYEEEE. This CDR3 has 15 amino acids. Trimming removed 0 bases from V and 9 bases from J, with 13 bases in between. Written as DNA, the CDR3 is TGTGCCAGCAGCTTGGGTGGGAGGCTGCTTTCACCCCTCCACTTT. This sequence encodes CASSLGGRLLSPLHF.

The CDR3 loop is CASSSQGAQPQHF. In nucleotides, the CDR3 is TGTGCCAGCAGCTCGCAGGGGGCACAGCCCCAGCATTTT. The chain recombines TRBV9 with TRBJ1-5; 8 bases are a match to TRBD1. The ends lost 4 bases at V and 7 bases at J; junction bases unmatched: 4. Germline values: CDR1 SGDLS, CDR2 YYNGEE. The CDR3 extends over 13 amino acids.

This clone was seen a single time. The V and J genes are TRBV30 and TRBJ2-7, with D possibly TRBD2 on 5 matching bases. CDR3 length: 13 residues. Deletions cut 1 base from V and 2 bases from J, with 9 bases between. Germline V lookup: CDR1 GTSNPN, CDR2 SVGIG (reference sequence). The CDR3 is CAWSGRQAYEQYF. As DNA, the CDR3 is TGTGCCTGGAGTGGGAGGCAAGCCTACGAGCAGTACTTC.

This clone came up once. This rearrangement joins TRBV13 to TRBJ2-7; D is possibly TRBD1 (5 bases). Germline CDR1 and CDR2: PRHDT and FYEKMQ (reference sequence). Trimming pared 1 base from V and 1 base from J, leaving 8 bases between. This CDR3 has 14 residues. The CDR3 DNA sequence: TGTGCCAGCAGCTTAGTACAGGAGTCCTACGAGCAGTACTTC. Amino acid sequence: CASSLVQESYEQYF.

By frequency in the sample, this clone is medium-sized. The chain carries TRBV6-4 and TRBJ2-1; 9 bases fit TRBD2. This CDR3 has 17 residues. After removal of 3 bases from V and 6 bases from J, the junction contained 12 bases not matched to a gene. The germline V gene has CDR1 MRHNA and CDR2 SNTAGT. In DNA form, the CDR3 reads TGTGCCAGCAGTGAATCCCCTGGCGGGAGGGGGGCCAATGAGCAGTTCTTC. Protein sequence: CASSESPGGRGANEQFF.

The chain recombines TRBV21-1 with TRBJ2-1; TRBD2, the D gene given by the table, was not confirmed from the DNA. TRBV21-1 is recorded as a pseudogene. This CDR3 comprises 18 residues. The DNA of the CDR3 is TGTGCCAGCAGCAAAGGGTCTAGCGGGGGACTCTCCTACAATGAGCAGTTCTTC. Protein sequence: CASSKGSSGGLSYNEQFF.

In its sample, this clone was seen once. The chain joins TRBV30 to TRBJ1-4; maybe TRBD1 (6 bases). This CDR3 is built from 13 residues. V dropped 3 bases and J dropped 3 bases, with 8 bases sitting between them. CDR1 and CDR2 (germline): GTSNPN, SVGIG (reference sequence). In nucleotides, the CDR3 is TGTGCCTGGAGGAGACAGGCTAATGAAAAACTGTTTTTT. This encodes CAWRRQANEKLFF.

The V gene is TRBV11-1, the J gene TRBJ1-3; maybe TRBD1 (6 bases). From germline, CDR1 is SGHAT and CDR2 FQDESV (reference sequence). V lost 5 bases, J lost 0 bases, and 20 bases lay in between. The CDR3 is made up of 18 amino acids. This chain's CDR3 is CASSRKGVGQTSGNTIYF. The CDR3 nucleotides are TGTGCCAGCAGCAGAAAGGGCGTCGGACAGACCTCTGGAAACACCATATATTTT.

The chain recombines TRBV15 with TRBJ2-7, with 7 bases that match TRBD1. V was pared by 1 base and J by 4 bases, with 4 bases of the junction left unmatched. The CDR3 totals 14 residues. CDR1 LNHNV and CDR2 YYDKDF come from the germline V gene (reference sequence). CDR3 region: CATSRAGTDYEQYF. CDR3 DNA: TGTGCCACCAGCAGAGCCGGGACAGATTACGAGCAGTACTTC.

V and J are TRBV14 and TRBJ1-2; TRBD1 might be the D (5 bases). The V end was cut by 3 bases, the J end by 1 base, with 6 bases between. This CDR3 is built from 13 residues. In germline, CDR1 is SGHDN, CDR2 FVKESK. The CDR3 reads CASSHQGNYGYTF. CDR3 DNA sequence: TGTGCCAGCAGCCACCAGGGTAACTATGGCTACACCTTC.

This chain links TRBV5-1 with TRBJ1-1; tentative D call: TRBD1 (6 bases). Looked up from germline, CDR1 is SGHRS and CDR2 is YFSETQ. V lost 5 bases, J lost 6 bases, and 17 bases lay in between. This CDR3 has 14 residues. The CDR3: CASRFGTGGAEAFF. DNA of the CDR3: TGCGCCAGCAGGTTTGGAACGGGGGGCGCTGAAGCTTTCTTT.

V and J are TRBV14 and TRBJ1-1; D remains ambiguous. Trimming stripped 0 bases from V and 10 bases from J, with 9 bases between. Germline V gene lookup returns CDR1 SGHDN and CDR2 FVKESK. The CDR3 has 12 residues. The DNA for the CDR3 is TGTGCCAGCAGCCAAGATGGGAGGGCAGCTTTCTTT. Protein product: CASSQDGRAAFF.

This chain links TRBV12-5 with TRBJ2-1; weak D call: TRBD1 (6 bases). Trimming took 5 bases from V and 6 from J, leaving 11 bases between them. From germline, CDR1 is LGHNT and CDR2 FRNRAP. This CDR3 is 13 amino acids long. This CDR3 is CASGLQGPNEQFF. The CDR3 DNA sequence: TGTGCTAGTGGTCTCCAGGGGCCCAATGAGCAGTTCTTC.

This clone was detected a few times. The rearrangement uses TRBV25-1 and TRBJ1-4; possible D gene TRBD1, 5 bases. V lost 5 bases to trimming and J lost 6 bases, with 10 bases between them. This CDR3 spans 13 amino acids. Per the germline V gene, CDR1 is MGHDK and CDR2 is SYGVNS. The CDR3 here is CASSRGGDEKLFF. Here the CDR3 DNA reads TGTGCCAGCAGTCGGGGAGGGGATGAAAAACTGTTTTTT.

The V and J genes are TRBV30 and TRBJ2-7; possible D gene TRBD1, 6 bases. This CDR3 region has 12 residues. Trimming pared 3 bases from V and 4 bases from J, leaving 10 bases between. Germline CDR1 GTSNPN, CDR2 SVGIG (reference sequence). In nucleotides, the CDR3 is TGTGCCTGGAGCGCTACAGGGTACGAGCAGTACTTC. Translation: CAWSATGYEQYF.

A few counts support this clone. V is TRBV9 and J is TRBJ2-7; D possibly corresponds to TRBD1 (5 bases). This CDR3 comprises 15 residues. Trimming stripped 4 bases from V and 2 bases from J, with 16 bases between. Germline values: CDR1 SGDLS, CDR2 YYNGEE. This CDR3 reads CASSPTSDSPYEQYF. In DNA form, the CDR3 reads TGTGCCAGCAGCCCCACGTCAGACAGTCCCTACGAGCAGTACTTC.

The chain couples TRBV19 to TRBJ1-5; weak D call: TRBD1 (6 bases). In germline, CDR1 is LNHDA, CDR2 SQIVND (reference sequence). This CDR3 is built from 15 residues. The V and J ends lost 5 bases and 4 bases respectively, with 15 bases between them. The CDR3 here is CASSAHGTQNQPQHF. The DNA of the CDR3 is TGTGCCAGTAGTGCGCACGGGACACAAAATCAGCCCCAGCATTTT.

The gene calls are TRBV5-4 and TRBJ2-5; D possibly corresponds to TRBD2 (6 bases). The V and J ends lost 3 bases and 5 bases respectively, with 14 bases between them. This CDR3 has 14 amino acids. Germline CDR1 SGHNT, CDR2 YYREEE (reference sequence). CDR3 sequence: CASSSASAGETQYF. The CDR3 nucleotides read TGTGCCAGCAGCTCCGCTAGCGCTGGGGAGACCCAGTACTTC.

This chain links TRBV5-1 with TRBJ1-2; TRBD1 agrees at 9 bases. Germline loops: CDR1 SGHRS, CDR2 YFSETQ. Trimming cost V 0 bases and J 6 bases; bases outside gene matches: 15. CDR3 size: 18 residues. The CDR3 protein is CASSLASGTGSRRNGYTF. In nucleotides, the CDR3 is TGCGCCAGCAGCTTGGCATCCGGGACAGGGTCGAGACGGAATGGCTACACCTTC.

The chain carries TRBV2 and TRBJ2-2; 8 nucleotides align to TRBD2. The germline gives CDR1 SNHLY, CDR2 FYNNEI. V shed 6 bases and J 5 bases; nucleotides not matched to a gene: 17. There are 18 residues in the CDR3. The CDR3 spells CASSPPPGGSLWTGELFF. CDR3 DNA: TGTGCCAGCAGCCCCCCCCCGGGAGGGTCCTTGTGGACCGGGGAGCTGTTTTTT.

The chain carries TRBV29-1 and TRBJ2-7; 8 nucleotides align to TRBD1. The trim removed 1 base at V and 2 bases at J, leaving 10 bases unmatched. The CDR3 loop spans 16 amino acids. CDR1 is SQVTM and CDR2 is ANQGSEA in the germline V gene. As DNA, the CDR3 is TGCAGCGTTGAAGGCGACCCAGGGGGCTTTACCTACGAGCAGTACTTC. It translates to CSVEGDPGGFTYEQYF.

This clone was detected only a few times. The V call is TRBV19, the J call TRBJ2-7; D may be TRBD2 (6 bases). V lost 6 bases and J lost 2, with 26 bases in between. CDR3 size: 18 residues. Germline V gives CDR1 LNHDA, CDR2 SQIVND (reference sequence). CDR3 amino acids: CASSDSAPGTPVTYEQYF. The CDR3 DNA reads TGTGCCAGTAGCGATTCTGCCCCCGGGACTCCTGTTACCTACGAGCAGTACTTC.

This rearrangement joins TRBV30 to TRBJ1-6, with 10 bases identical to TRBD1. V dropped 1 base and J dropped 10; count of bases not matched to a gene: 7. The CDR3 loop spans 15 amino acids. The germline gives CDR1 GTSNPN, CDR2 SVGIG (reference sequence). Here the CDR3 DNA reads TGTGCCTGGAGTGCCTCCAGGACAGGGGGATCACCCCTCCACTTT. This sequence encodes CAWSASRTGGSPLHF.